These 5 T cell receptor beta chains were sequenced from one sample in a study of blood T cell repertoires in COVID-19. The assay was immunoSEQ multiplex PCR, and TCRdb's table has in-frame clones only and misses some. Here the sample spans some 390,000 clones, roughly nine tenths being singletons. Sequenced: PBMCs or T cells enriched from blood (not recorded which). The receptors originated from a woman aged 25 to 45 who had recovered from COVID-19.

This chain joins TRBV3-1 (or the pseudogene TRBV3-2) and TRBJ1-6; D is possibly TRBD1 (5 bases). The CDR3 totals 17 residues. The germline V gene encodes CDR1 LGHDT and CDR2 YNNKEL (reference sequence). Trimming took 2 bases from V and 7 from J, leaving 18 bases between them. Written as DNA, the CDR3 is TGTGCCAGCAGCCAAATCAAAGCAGGGCCTATCAATTCACCCCTCCACTTT. It encodes CASSQIKAGPINSPLHF.

The V call is TRBV18, the J call TRBJ2-2; TRBD1 might be the D (6 bases). CDR3 length: 16 amino acids. Looked up from germline, CDR1 is KGHSH and CDR2 is LQKENI. Trimming left V 5 bases short and J 2 bases short, with 15 bases between. CDR3 coding DNA: TGTGCCAGCTCATCCTACAGACAGGTTAACACCGGGGAGCTGTTTTTT. This encodes CASSSYRQVNTGELFF.

The rearrangement joins TRBV4-1 to TRBJ1-5; D unclear. The CDR3 contains 15 residues. Per the germline V gene, CDR1 is MGHRA and CDR2 is YSYEKL. The V end lost 1 base, the J end lost 0 bases, and 7 bases lay between the germline ends. The CDR3 reads CASSQAEVSNQPQHF. CDR3 nucleotides: TGCGCCAGCAGCCAAGCGGAGGTTAGCAATCAGCCCCAGCATTTT.

In this sample, this clone turned up a few times. The chain carries TRBV6-6 and TRBJ1-2; 7 bases line up with TRBD1. The germline CDR1 and CDR2 sequences are MNHNY and SVGAGI (reference sequence). CDR3 length equals 12 residues. The trim removed 11 bases at V and 2 bases at J, leaving 5 bases unmatched. CDR3 in amino acids: CAGQTGNYGYTF. CDR3 in DNA: TGTGCCGGACAGACAGGGAACTATGGCTACACCTTC.

V is TRBV2 and J is TRBJ1-6; possibly TRBD1 for D (6 bases). CDR1 is SNHLY, CDR2 FYNNEI, per germline. This CDR3 spans 15 amino acids. V gave up 6 bases and J gave up 2 bases, with 11 bases separating them. CDR3 nucleotide sequence: TGTGCCAGCAGGCAGGGGATCGCCTATAATTCACCCCTCCACTTT. Translated, it gives CASRQGIAYNSPLHF.